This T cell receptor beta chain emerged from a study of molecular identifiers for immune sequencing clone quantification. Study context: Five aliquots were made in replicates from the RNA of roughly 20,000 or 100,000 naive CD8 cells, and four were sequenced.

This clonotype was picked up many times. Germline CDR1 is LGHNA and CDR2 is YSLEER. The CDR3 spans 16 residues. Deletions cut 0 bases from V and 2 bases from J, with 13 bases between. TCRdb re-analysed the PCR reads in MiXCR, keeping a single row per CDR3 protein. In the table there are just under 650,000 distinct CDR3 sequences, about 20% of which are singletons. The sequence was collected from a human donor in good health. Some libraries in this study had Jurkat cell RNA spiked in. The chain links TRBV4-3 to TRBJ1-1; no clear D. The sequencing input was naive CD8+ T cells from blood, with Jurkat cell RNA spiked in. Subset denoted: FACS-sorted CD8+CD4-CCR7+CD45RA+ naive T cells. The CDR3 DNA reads TGCGCCAGCAGCCAAGATAGGGCAGGAGGAAACACTGAAGCTTTCTTT. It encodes CASSQDRAGGNTEAFF.